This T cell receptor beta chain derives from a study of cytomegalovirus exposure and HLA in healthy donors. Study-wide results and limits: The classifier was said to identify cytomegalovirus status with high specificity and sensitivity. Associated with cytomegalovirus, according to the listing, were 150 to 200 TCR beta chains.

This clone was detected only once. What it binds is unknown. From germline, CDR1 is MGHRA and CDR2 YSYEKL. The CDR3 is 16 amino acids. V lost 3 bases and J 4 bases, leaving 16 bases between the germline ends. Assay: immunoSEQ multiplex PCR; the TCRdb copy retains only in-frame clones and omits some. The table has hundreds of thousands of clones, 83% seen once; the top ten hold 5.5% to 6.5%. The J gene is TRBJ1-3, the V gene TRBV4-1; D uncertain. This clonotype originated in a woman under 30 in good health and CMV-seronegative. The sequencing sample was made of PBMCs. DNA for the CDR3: TGCGCCAGCAGCCACCTGACACCCGGCGGAGGAAACACCATATATTTT. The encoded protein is CASSHLTPGGGNTIYF.